The next 23 T cell receptor beta chains were all read from a single sample in a study of T cell responses to AZD1222 COVID-19 vaccine. Method: immunoSEQ multiplex PCR; TCRdb's copy keeps in-frame clones and lacks some. Here the sample spans roughly 150,000 clones, 90% to 95% being singletons. This specimen was peripheral blood, taken on day 0 of AZD1222 vaccination. All receptors come from an adult in good health.

The genes are TRBV20-1 and TRBJ1-6; 9 positions match TRBD1. The CDR3 extends over 13 amino acids. V shed 3 bases and J 7 bases; nucleotides not matched to a gene: 1. In germline, CDR1 is DFQATT, CDR2 SNEGSKA (reference sequence). CDR3 sequence reads: CSASDRGNSPLHF. The CDR3 nucleotides read TGCAGTGCTAGTGACAGGGGGAATTCACCCCTCCACTTT.

The chain recombines TRBV4-3 with TRBJ2-1, with TRBD2 matching over 12 bases. The germline gives CDR1 LGHNA, CDR2 YSLEER. The V segment lost 0 bases and the J segment 3 bases; nucleotides outside the gene matches: 9. CDR3 length: 19 residues. DNA for the CDR3: TGCGCCAGCAGCCAAGACCCACTAGCGGGGGGCCGCGGCTACAATGAGCAGTTCTTC. Residues: CASSQDPLAGGRGYNEQFF.

This sequence joins TRBV3-1 (or the pseudogene TRBV3-2) and TRBJ1-2; a possible D gene is TRBD1 (5 bases). Germline V gene lookup returns CDR1 LGHDT and CDR2 YNNKEL (reference sequence). Trimming left V 3 bases short and J 5 bases short, with 13 bases between. This CDR3 is 14 amino acids long. In DNA form, the CDR3 reads TGTGCCAGCAGCCACGACAGTGGCCTATATGGCTACACCTTC. Encoded protein: CASSHDSGLYGYTF.

This clone appeared a few times. J is TRBJ2-5 and V is TRBV6-1, with D unresolved. Germline-derived CDR1 and CDR2 are MNHNS and SASEGT. V shed 3 bases and J shed 6 bases, with 5 bases lying between them. This CDR3 contains 11 residues. The CDR3, as DNA: TGTGCCAGCAGTGATATGCAGACCCAGTACTTC. It encodes CASSDMQTQYF.

The CDR3 here is CASSPDRGINEQFF. In nucleotides, the CDR3 is TGTGCCAGCAGCCCGGACAGGGGCATCAATGAGCAGTTCTTC. The chain couples TRBV11-3 to TRBJ2-1; 9 bases agree with TRBD1. V lost 5 bases to trimming and J lost 6 bases; unmatched junction nucleotides: 5. CDR1 and CDR2 from the germline V gene are SGHNT and YENEEA. The CDR3 length is 14 residues.

The chain is built from TRBV11-3 and TRBJ2-7, with D possibly being TRBD1 or TRBD2 (6 bases each). V was pared by 5 bases and J by 3 bases, with 11 bases between. The germline CDR1 and CDR2 sequences are SGHNT and YENEEA. The CDR3 has 13 amino acids. The CDR3, as DNA: TGTGCCAGCAGCGTACAGGGAGGCTACGAGCAGTACTTC. Its translation: CASSVQGGYEQYF.

This chain uses TRBV12-3 or TRBV12-4 with TRBJ1-3; D gene unclear. The length of the CDR3 is 13 residues. V lost 2 bases, J lost 6 bases, and 8 bases lay in between. For the CDR3, the DNA is TGTGCCAGCAGTTTAAGGTGGGAAAACACCATATATTTT. Translation gives CASSLRWENTIYF.

This clone turned up a few times. This chain uses TRBV29-1 with TRBJ1-2; TRBD1 agrees at 9 bases. The CDR3 spans 13 residues. CDR1 SQVTM and CDR2 ANQGSEA come from the germline V gene. J lost 3 bases, V lost 5 bases, and 4 bases had no gene match. The CDR3 here is CSVKQGAHYGYTF. As DNA, the CDR3 is TGCAGCGTTAAACAGGGGGCTCACTATGGCTACACCTTC.

V usage is TRBV30 and J usage is TRBJ1-2; 7 bases are shared with TRBD1. This CDR3 comprises 17 residues. Germline CDR1 and CDR2: GTSNPN and SVGIG (reference sequence). The V and J ends lost 2 bases and 4 bases, in that order; junction bases with no gene match: 16. The CDR3 sequence: CAWSPPPPRQGGYGYTF. The CDR3 bases are TGTGCCTGGAGTCCTCCCCCCCCTCGACAGGGTGGCTATGGCTACACCTTC.

The chain combines TRBV7-9 with TRBJ2-7; possible D gene TRBD2, 6 bases. Germline-derived CDR1 and CDR2 are SEHNR and FQNEAQ (reference sequence). The CDR3 has 13 residues. V was trimmed by 4 bases and J by 5 bases, leaving 12 bases between them. CDR3 sequence reads: CASSSLARDEQYF. In DNA form, the CDR3 reads TGTGCCAGCAGCTCACTAGCAAGGGACGAGCAGTACTTC.

The rearrangement links TRBV29-1 to TRBJ2-3; D unclear. Trimming pared 8 bases from V and 4 bases from J, leaving 10 bases between. This CDR3 region has 11 residues. Germline-derived CDR1 and CDR2 are SQVTM and ANQGSEA. The CDR3 loop is CSFPVSDTQYF. CDR3 DNA: TGCAGCTTCCCTGTTTCAGATACGCAGTATTTT.

The chain carries TRBV5-6 and TRBJ1-5; D is unresolved. Germline CDR1 and CDR2: SGHDT and YYEEEE. This CDR3 is built from 15 residues. V was pared by 0 bases and J by 0 bases, with 7 bases between. The CDR3 nucleotides are TGTGCCAGCAGCTTGGGAGCATCTAGCAATCAGCCCCAGCATTTT. This sequence encodes CASSLGASSNQPQHF.

Here the CDR3 reads CASSLQVLDYGYTF. CDR3 sequence (DNA): TGTGCCAGCAGCCTCCAGGTGCTGGACTATGGCTACACCTTC. This sequence joins TRBV7-2 and TRBJ1-2; D remains ambiguous. CDR3 size: 14 residues. V lost 5 bases, J lost 3 bases, and 13 bases lay in between. Germline values: CDR1 SGHTA, CDR2 FQGNSA.

The chain is built from TRBV3-1 (or the pseudogene TRBV3-2) and TRBJ2-7; 7 positions agree with TRBD2. Losses at the gene ends were 0 bases for V and 8 bases for J; bases not matched to a gene: 7. The CDR3 loop spans 14 amino acids. The V gene's germline CDR1 is LGHDT and CDR2 YNNKEL (reference sequence). The CDR3 DNA sequence: TGTGCCAGCAGCCAAGATGTGGCTAGCGGAAAGCAGTACTTC. Amino acid sequence: CASSQDVASGKQYF.

The V gene is TRBV24-1, the J gene TRBJ2-1; 8 bases align to TRBD2. Germline CDR1 KGHDR, CDR2 SFDVKD. The J segment lost 4 bases and the V segment lost 4 bases, leaving 11 bases of the junction unmatched. The CDR3 contains 17 residues. The CDR3 DNA reads TGTGCCACCAGTGACCCCCGGGAGGGAATTGGGTACAATGAGCAGTTCTTC. It translates to CATSDPREGIGYNEQFF.

V and J are TRBV6-5 and TRBJ2-2; D not resolved. V dropped 7 bases and J dropped 1 base, with 10 bases sitting between them. This CDR3 has 14 residues. The germline gives CDR1 MNHEY, CDR2 SVGAGI. The CDR3 DNA sequence: TGTGCCAGCACCCGGCTAAGGAACACCGGGGAGCTGTTTTTT. Its protein product is CASTRLRNTGELFF.

This rearrangement joins TRBV28 to TRBJ1-2, with D perhaps TRBD1 (5 bases). Germline V CDR1 and CDR2: MDHEN, SYDVKM. V was pared by 6 bases and J by 8 bases, with 16 bases between. The CDR3 has 13 residues. CDR3 nucleotide sequence: TGTGCCAGCAGATGGACACACGGCAGCGGCTACACCTTC. Protein sequence: CASRWTHGSGYTF.

This clone was picked up a small number of times. The genes are TRBV30 and TRBJ2-7; 7 bases line up with TRBD2. CDR1 GTSNPN and CDR2 SVGIG come from the germline V gene (reference sequence). The CDR3 has 13 amino acids. The ends lost 2 bases at V and 3 bases at J; junction bases unmatched: 4. CDR3 in DNA: TGTGCCTGGAGTTCCCTAGCGGTCTACGAGCAGTACTTC. Its protein product is CAWSSLAVYEQYF.

In nucleotides, the CDR3 is TGTGCCAGCAGTTACGGACAGGGCGGGAATTCACCCCTCCACTTT. Residues: CASSYGQGGNSPLHF. The J gene is TRBJ1-6, the V gene TRBV6-6, with 8 nucleotides matching TRBD1. Germline CDR1 reads MNHNY; CDR2 reads SVGAGI (reference sequence). The length of the CDR3 is 15 residues. Unmatched junction bases numbered 4, after V lost 2 bases and J lost 7 bases.

The V call is TRBV7-2, the J call TRBJ2-3; 7 nucleotides agree with TRBD1. This CDR3 has 14 amino acids. Germline V CDR1 and CDR2: SGHTA, FQGNSA. V lost 4 bases to trimming and J lost 6 bases; unmatched junction nucleotides: 7. Here the CDR3 DNA reads TGTGCCAGCAGCTCTCGAACAGGGGAGGATACGCAGTATTTT. Encoded protein: CASSSRTGEDTQYF.

CDR3 in DNA: TGTGCCAGCAGCTTAGACCTCAGCACTGAAGCTTTCTTT. It specifies CASSLDLSTEAFF. This chain uses TRBV7-2 with TRBJ1-1; no reliable D call. The CDR3 loop spans 13 amino acids. Between the trimmed V and J ends, which lost 1 base and 4 bases, there was a span of 7 bases. Germline CDR1 and CDR2: SGHTA and FQGNSA. Full variable domain (remainder filled in from reference TRBV7-2 and TRBJ1-1): GAGVSQSPSNKVTEKGKDVELRCDPISGHTALYWYRQSLGQGLEFLIYFQGNSAPDKSGLPSDRFSAERTGGSVSTLTIQRTQQEDSAVYLCASSLDLSTEAFFGQGTRLTVV.

The gene calls are TRBV10-3 and TRBJ1-6; D uncertain. Trimming stripped 2 bases from V and 10 bases from J, with 15 bases between. Germline CDR1 is ENHRY and CDR2 is SYGVKD. This CDR3 contains 15 residues. CDR3 bases: TGTGCCATCAGTGAGAGGAAGGGTCAAGGATCACCCCTCCACTTT. It specifies CAISERKGQGSPLHF.

This chain connects TRBV12-5 to TRBJ1-5; TRBD1 might be the D (5 bases). Looked up from germline, CDR1 is LGHNT and CDR2 is FRNRAP. V shed 9 bases and J shed 2 bases, with 14 bases lying between them. The CDR3 runs 14 residues. This CDR3 is CASRTGGGNQPQHF. DNA for the CDR3: TGTGCTAGCCGCACGGGGGGGGGCAATCAGCCCCAGCATTTT. Variable domain in full (rest from reference TRBV12-5 and TRBJ1-5): DARVTQTPRHKVTEMGQEVTMRCQPILGHNTVFWYRQTMMQGLELLAYFRNRAPLDDSGMPKDRFSAEMPDATLATLKIQPSEPRDSAVYFCASRTGGGNQPQHFGDGTRLSIL.